The next 23 T cell receptor beta chains were all read from a single sample in a study of tumor and adjacent non-tumor tissue in lung cancer. This sample's RNA came from whole unsorted tissue. The library came from three nested PCR rounds adapted from ARM-PCR protocols. TCRdb reprocessed the multiplex PCR reads via MiXCR and lists one record per CDR3 protein. The data contain 130,000 or so distinct CDR3 sequences, roughly 64% of them singletons. Sequences were obtained from lung tumor tissue. The source of these receptors is a man in his thirties or forties with non-small cell lung cancer.

With regard to this clonotype: A much larger clonotype is one base distant, so this may be a read error. The CDR3 ends on some other residue instead of the conserved phenylalanine or tryptophan, so this is likely a read error. The chain uses TRBV12-5 and TRBJ1-5; 12 bases fit TRBD1. V dropped 6 bases and J dropped 3; count of bases not matched to a gene: 3. Germline CDR1 reads LGHNT; CDR2 reads FRNRAP. CDR3 size: 15 residues. DNA of the CDR3: TGTGCTAGTGGGGGGACAGGGGGCTTCAATCAGCCCCAGCATTTA. It specifies CASGGTGGFNQPQHL.

In its sample, this clonotype was seen many times. The gene calls are TRBV20-1 and TRBJ2-3; no clear D. Trimming shortened V by 3 bases and J by 5 bases, and 9 bases separated the two germline ends. This CDR3 has 12 residues. Germline values: CDR1 DFQATT, CDR2 SNEGSKA (reference sequence). CDR3 DNA sequence: TGCAGTGCTAGCCGGCCAAAAGATACGCAGTATTTT. Translated, it gives CSASRPKDTQYF.

This clonotype was counted many times. This chain uses TRBV10-3 with TRBJ1-2; D gene ambiguous. CDR1 is ENHRY, CDR2 SYGVKD, per germline. Between the trimmed V and J ends, which lost 2 bases and 8 bases, there was a span of 18 bases. There are 15 residues in the CDR3. The CDR3 nucleotides read TGTGCCATCAGTGAGGGAGGAGCGGGGTCTCTCGGCTACACCTTC. Protein: CAISEGGAGSLGYTF.

This clonotype was seen only once. No conserved phenylalanine or tryptophan is present at the end of the CDR3, so a read error is the likely explanation. The chain couples TRBV11-3 to TRBJ2-2, with D perhaps assigned TRBD1 or TRBD2 (6 bases each). Germline V gives CDR1 SGHNT, CDR2 YENEEA. There are 14 residues in the CDR3. Trimming took 4 bases from V and 5 from J, leaving 11 bases between them. CDR3 region: CASSYGGSTGELFL. The DNA for the CDR3 is TGTGCCAGCAGCTACGGGGGCAGTACCGGGGAGCTGTTTCTT.

This clonotype was seen a handful of times. One end of the junction fails to match germline, which may point to a read error. The rearrangement uses TRBV11-3 and TRBJ1-2; unclear D gene. CDR1 and CDR2 from the germline V gene are SGHNT and YENEEA. The CDR3 length is 17 residues. CDR3 protein: CASNLGWIYVTSYGYTF. The CDR3 nucleotides are TGTGCCAGCAACTTAGGATGGATTTATGTAACTAGCTATGGCTACACCTTC.

This clonotype came up many times. J is TRBJ1-1 and V is TRBV29-1; D gene unclear. From germline, CDR1 is SQVTM and CDR2 ANQGSEA. The V and J ends lost 4 bases and 1 base respectively, with 7 bases between them. CDR3 size: 12 residues. CDR3 nucleotides: TGCAGCGTTGGGGAGGGGAACACTGAAGCTTTCTTT. It is translated as CSVGEGNTEAFF.

Comment on this clonotype: This clone may be a read error of a much larger clone one base away. The chain recombines TRBV20-1 with TRBJ2-5, with TRBD2 identical over 7 bases. This CDR3 contains 15 residues. In germline, CDR1 is DFQATT, CDR2 SNEGSKA (reference sequence). CDR3 in amino acids: CSTRWGGGVMETQYF. The CDR3 DNA reads as TGCAGTACTAGATGGGGCGGGGGTGTAATGGAGACCCAGTACTTC.

By share, this clonotype counts as medium-sized. This chain connects TRBV11-3 to TRBJ2-3, with D uncertain. The V gene's germline CDR1 is SGHNT and CDR2 YENEEA. Trimming left V 3 bases short and J 2 bases short, with 6 bases between. The CDR3 has 13 amino acids. The CDR3 spells CASSFEHTDTQYF. The DNA for the CDR3 is TGTGCCAGCAGCTTCGAGCACACAGATACGCAGTATTTT.

The chain carries TRBV28 and TRBJ1-5; 7 nucleotides line up with TRBD1. CDR3 length: 12 amino acids. The germline gives CDR1 MDHEN, CDR2 SYDVKM. The CDR3 protein is CVCWTGGQPQHF. The CDR3 DNA is TGTGTTTGTTGGACAGGAGGTCAGCCCCAGCATTTT. The variable domain in full, completed from reference TRBV28 and TRBJ1-5, reads DVKVTQSSRYLVKRTGEKVFLECVQDMDHENMFWYRQDPGLGLRLIYFSYDVKMKEKGDIPEGYSVSREKKERFSLILESASTNQTSMYLCVCWTGGQPQHFGDGTRLSIL.

This clonotype was detected ten times or more. The V call is TRBV5-5, the J call TRBJ1-1; 7 bases align to TRBD1. CDR3 length: 14 amino acids. Looked up from germline, CDR1 is SGHKS and CDR2 is YYEKEE (reference sequence). V dropped 6 bases and J dropped 3; count of bases not matched to a gene: 8. The CDR3 is CASNPQGLDTEAFF. The CDR3 DNA follows: TGTGCCAGCAACCCACAGGGGCTGGACACTGAAGCTTTCTTT.

V usage is TRBV12-3 or TRBV12-4 and J usage is TRBJ2-2; TRBD2 is a possible D gene (6 bases). This CDR3 comprises 15 residues. The germline V and J ends were trimmed by 7 bases and 4 bases, with 16 bases remaining between them. In DNA, the CDR3 is TGTGCCAGCACCCTAGCCGGGAGAACCACCGGGGAGCTGTTTTTT. Translating gives CASTLAGRTTGELFF.

This clonotype showed up just once. Since a much larger clone is just one base distant, this may be a read error. This CDR3 is missing its conserved last phenylalanine or tryptophan, likely due to a read error. The rearrangement joins TRBV5-4 to TRBJ1-2; D not certain. This CDR3 is built from 14 residues. The V gene lost 0 bases and the J gene lost 4 bases, with 10 bases spanning the gap. In germline, CDR1 is SGHNT, CDR2 YYREEE (reference sequence). CDR3 loop: CASSLDSSFYGYTI. DNA for the CDR3: TGTGCCAGCAGCTTGGACTCCTCATTCTATGGCTACACCATC.

Note on this clonotype: Being one base from a much bigger clone, this may be a read error. The gene calls are TRBV11-3 and TRBJ2-1, with D possibly matching TRBD1 (6 bases). The CDR3 is made up of 17 amino acids. Trimming left V 5 bases short and J 8 bases short, with 25 bases between. Germline values: CDR1 SGHNT, CDR2 YENEEA. The CDR3 DNA is TGTGCCAGCAGCCCAGGGGCAGGATGGTCTAACGAGGATGAGCAGTTCTTC. Its protein is CASSPGAGWSNEDEQFF.

This clonotype showed up many times. The V and J genes are TRBV20-1 and TRBJ1-3; maybe TRBD1 (5 bases). Germline V gene lookup returns CDR1 DFQATT and CDR2 SNEGSKA (reference sequence). CDR3 size: 13 residues. V gave up 7 bases and J gave up 2 bases, with 12 bases separating them. The CDR3 region has the DNA TGCAGTGTGTGGGGGGGAACTGGAAACACCATATATTTT. Translated, it gives CSVWGGTGNTIYF.

This chain connects TRBV12-3 or TRBV12-4 to TRBJ2-7; 7 bases align to TRBD2. After removal of 3 bases from V and 2 bases from J, the junction contained 7 bases not matched to a gene. The CDR3 is made up of 15 amino acids. CDR3 amino acids: CASSLHLADTYEQYF. The CDR3 bases are TGTGCCAGCAGTTTGCATCTAGCGGACACCTACGAGCAGTACTTC.

The V call is TRBV6-2 or TRBV6-3, the J call TRBJ2-3, with D possibly matching TRBD2 (6 bases). This CDR3 is 13 amino acids long. Germline values: CDR1 MNHEY, CDR2 SVGEGT. CDR3 in DNA: TGTGCTATCGCGGGGTGCAGCACAGATACGCAGTATTTT. This translates into CAIAGCSTDTQYF.

About this clonotype itself: At one end, the junction sequence differs from germline, possibly due to a read error. The V call is TRBV11-1, the J call TRBJ1-1; D remains ambiguous. This CDR3 comprises 14 residues. Germline CDR1 is SGHAT and CDR2 is FQDESV (reference sequence). In DNA form, the CDR3 reads TGTGCCAGTAGCTGGGCAGCTGTGAACACTGAAGCTATCTTT. It yields the protein CASSWAAVNTEAIF.

Turning to this clonotype: Relative to the germline gene, one junction end is altered; a read error may explain this. The chain carries TRBV11-2 and TRBJ2-3; 9 nucleotides line up with TRBD2. The germline V gene encodes CDR1 SGHAT and CDR2 FQNNGV. This CDR3 spans 17 amino acids. The DNA of the CDR3 is TGTGCCAGCAGCTTAATACGGAGCGGGAGGTGGGCAGATACGCAATATTTT. It encodes CASSLIRSGRWADTQYF.

This chain connects TRBV5-6 to TRBJ2-1, with 7 nucleotides matching TRBD2. The CDR3 is made up of 16 amino acids. Germline values: CDR1 SGHDT, CDR2 YYEEEE. The trim removed 0 bases at V and 4 bases at J, leaving 7 bases unmatched. The CDR3 sequence is CASSLVRTRGYNEQFF. The CDR3 DNA is TGTGCCAGCAGCTTGGTCCGGACTAGAGGGTACAATGAGCAGTTCTTC.

V and J are TRBV11-2 and TRBJ1-2; perhaps TRBD1 as D (5 bases). Germline V gene lookup returns CDR1 SGHAT and CDR2 FQNNGV. The CDR3 consists of 15 residues. Between the trimmed V and J ends, which lost 5 bases and 0 bases, there was a span of 13 bases. CDR3 bases: TGTGCCAGCAGCCTCGATCCAGGGTCTAACTATGGCTACACCTTC. It is translated as CASSLDPGSNYGYTF. Based on the CDR3 plus reference TRBV11-2 and TRBJ1-2, the full variable domain is EAGVAQSPRYKIIEKRQSVAFWCNPISGHATLYWYQQILGQGPKLLIQFQNNGVVDDSQLPKDRFSAERLKGVDSTLKIQPAKLEDSAVYLCASSLDPGSNYGYTFGSGTRLTVV.

This clonotype was recorded many times. The rearrangement links TRBV24-1 to TRBJ2-5, with D perhaps TRBD1 (6 bases). The CDR3 runs 14 residues. The V end lost 3 bases, the J end lost 7 bases, and 14 bases lay between the germline ends. The germline CDR1 and CDR2 sequences are KGHDR and SFDVKD. CDR3 protein: CATSDNRVIGTQYF. The CDR3 coding sequence is TGTGCCACCAGTGATAACAGGGTTATCGGGACCCAGTACTTC.

A note on this clonotype: A read error may be the cause here, since a much bigger clone is one base away. The chain has TRBV20-1 and TRBJ1-4, with D possibly TRBD1 on 5 matching bases. V was shortened by 6 bases and J by 7 bases, with 21 bases between the two germline ends. This CDR3 contains 15 residues. Germline V gene sequence: CDR1 DFQATT, CDR2 SNEGSKA (reference sequence). The CDR3 sequence: CSAGRGGSDSEKLFF. The CDR3 DNA is TGCAGTGCGGGAAGGGGTGGCAGTGACAGTGAAAAACTGTTTTTT.

The V gene is TRBV2, the J gene TRBJ2-7, with D maybe TRBD2 (6 bases). The V end was cut by 3 bases, the J end by 12 bases, with 12 bases between. The CDR3 runs 11 residues. The germline CDR1 and CDR2 sequences are SNHLY and FYNNEI. The CDR3 protein is CASSEVAGWYF. In nucleotides, the CDR3 is TGTGCCAGCAGTGAGGTCGCGGGGTGGTACTTC.